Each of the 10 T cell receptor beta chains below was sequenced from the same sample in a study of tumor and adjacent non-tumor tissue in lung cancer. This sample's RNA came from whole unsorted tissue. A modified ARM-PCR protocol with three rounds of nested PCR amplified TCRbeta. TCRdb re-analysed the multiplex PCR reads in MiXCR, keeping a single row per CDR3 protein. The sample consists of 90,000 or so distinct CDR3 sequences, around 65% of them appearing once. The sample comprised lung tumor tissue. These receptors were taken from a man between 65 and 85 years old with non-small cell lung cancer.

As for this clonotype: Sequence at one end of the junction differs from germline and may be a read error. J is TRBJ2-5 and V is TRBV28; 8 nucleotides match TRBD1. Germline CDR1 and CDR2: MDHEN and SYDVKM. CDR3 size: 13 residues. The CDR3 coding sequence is TGTGCCAGCAGTTTCAGGGGGCAAGCGACCCAGTACTTC. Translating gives CASSFRGQATQYF.

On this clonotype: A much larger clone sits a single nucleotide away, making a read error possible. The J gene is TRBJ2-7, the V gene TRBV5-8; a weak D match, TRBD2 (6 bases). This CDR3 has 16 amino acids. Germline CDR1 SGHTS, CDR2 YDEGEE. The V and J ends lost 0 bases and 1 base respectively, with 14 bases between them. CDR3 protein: CASSLGPHLASYEQYF. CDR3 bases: TGTGCCAGCAGCTTGGGACCGCATCTAGCGTCCTACGAGCAGTACTTC.

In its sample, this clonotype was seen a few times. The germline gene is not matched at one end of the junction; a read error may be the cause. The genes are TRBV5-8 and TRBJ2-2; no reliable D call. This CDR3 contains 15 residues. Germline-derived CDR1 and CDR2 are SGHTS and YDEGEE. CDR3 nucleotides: TGTGCTAGCAGCCCAGGTTGGGGATTGACCGGGGAGCTGTTTTTT. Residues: CASSPGWGLTGELFF.

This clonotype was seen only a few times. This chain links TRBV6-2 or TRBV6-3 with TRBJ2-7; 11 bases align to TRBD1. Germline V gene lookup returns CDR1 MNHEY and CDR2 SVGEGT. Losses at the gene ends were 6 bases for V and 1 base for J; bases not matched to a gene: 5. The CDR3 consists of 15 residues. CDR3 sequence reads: CASRPGQGASYEQYF. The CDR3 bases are TGTGCCAGCAGGCCCGGACAGGGGGCGTCCTACGAGCAGTACTTC.

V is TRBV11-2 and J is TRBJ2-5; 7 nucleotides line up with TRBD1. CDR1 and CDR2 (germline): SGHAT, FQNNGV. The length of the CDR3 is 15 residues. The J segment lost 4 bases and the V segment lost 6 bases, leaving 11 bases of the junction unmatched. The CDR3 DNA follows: TGTGCCAGCAGTGGGACCAGGACAGGCCGAGAGACCCAGTACTTC. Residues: CASSGTRTGRETQYF.

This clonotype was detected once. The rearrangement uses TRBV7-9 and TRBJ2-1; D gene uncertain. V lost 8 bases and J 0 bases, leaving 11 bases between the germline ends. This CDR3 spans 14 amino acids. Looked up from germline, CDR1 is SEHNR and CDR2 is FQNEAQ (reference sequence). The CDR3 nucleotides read TGTGCCAGCGGCCTCCGGAGCTCCTACAATGAGCAGTTCTTC. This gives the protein CASGLRSSYNEQFF. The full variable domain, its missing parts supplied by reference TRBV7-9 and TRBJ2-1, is DTGVSQNPRHKITKRGQNVTFRCDPISEHNRLYWYRQTLGQGPEFLTYFQNEAQLEKSRLLSDRFSAERPKGSFSTLEIQRTEQGDSAMYLCASGLRSSYNEQFFGPGTRLTVL.

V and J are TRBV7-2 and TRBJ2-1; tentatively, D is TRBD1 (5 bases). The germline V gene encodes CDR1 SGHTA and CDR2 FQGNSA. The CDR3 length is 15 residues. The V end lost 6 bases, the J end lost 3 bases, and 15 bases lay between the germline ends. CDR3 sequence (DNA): TGTGCCAGCAGAAAGGTGGGGCAAATCTACAATGAGCAGTTCTTC. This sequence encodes CASRKVGQIYNEQFF. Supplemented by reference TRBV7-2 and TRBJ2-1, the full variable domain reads GAGVSQSPSNKVTEKGKDVELRCDPISGHTALYWYRQSLGQGLEFLIYFQGNSAPDKSGLPSDRFSAERTGGSVSTLTIQRTQQEDSAVYLCASRKVGQIYNEQFFGPGTRLTVL.

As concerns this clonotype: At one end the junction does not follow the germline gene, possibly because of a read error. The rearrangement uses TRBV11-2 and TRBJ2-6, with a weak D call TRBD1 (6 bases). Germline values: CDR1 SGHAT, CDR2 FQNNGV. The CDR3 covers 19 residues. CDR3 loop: CDSSSPRGRGGSGANVLTF. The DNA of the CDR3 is TGTGACAGCAGCTCCCCGAGGGGAAGAGGGGGTTCGGGGGCCAACGTCCTGACTTTC.

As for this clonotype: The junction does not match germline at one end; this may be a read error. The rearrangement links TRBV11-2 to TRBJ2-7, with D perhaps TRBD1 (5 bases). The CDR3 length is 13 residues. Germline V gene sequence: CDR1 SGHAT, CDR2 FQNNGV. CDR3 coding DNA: TGTACCAGCAGCTTAGGCCCAGGGTACGAGCAGTATTTC. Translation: CTSSLGPGYEQYF.

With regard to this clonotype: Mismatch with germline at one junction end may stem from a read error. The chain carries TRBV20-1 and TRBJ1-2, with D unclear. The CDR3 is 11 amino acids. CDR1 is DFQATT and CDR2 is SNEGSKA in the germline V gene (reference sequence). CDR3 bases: TGCAGTGCTTGGGAGCACTACGGCTACACCTTC. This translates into CSAWEHYGYTF.